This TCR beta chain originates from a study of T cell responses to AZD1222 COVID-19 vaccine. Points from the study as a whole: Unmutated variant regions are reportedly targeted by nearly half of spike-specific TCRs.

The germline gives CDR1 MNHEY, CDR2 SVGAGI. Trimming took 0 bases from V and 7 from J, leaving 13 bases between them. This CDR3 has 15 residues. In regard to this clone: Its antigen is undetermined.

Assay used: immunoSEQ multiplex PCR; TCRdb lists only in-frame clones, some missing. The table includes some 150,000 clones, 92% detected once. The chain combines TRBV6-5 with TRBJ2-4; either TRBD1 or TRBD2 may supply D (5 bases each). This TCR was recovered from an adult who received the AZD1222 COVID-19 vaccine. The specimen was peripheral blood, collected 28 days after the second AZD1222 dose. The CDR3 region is CASSYSTGATNIQYF. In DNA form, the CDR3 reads TGTGCCAGCAGTTACTCGACCGGGGCCACGAACATTCAGTACTTC.